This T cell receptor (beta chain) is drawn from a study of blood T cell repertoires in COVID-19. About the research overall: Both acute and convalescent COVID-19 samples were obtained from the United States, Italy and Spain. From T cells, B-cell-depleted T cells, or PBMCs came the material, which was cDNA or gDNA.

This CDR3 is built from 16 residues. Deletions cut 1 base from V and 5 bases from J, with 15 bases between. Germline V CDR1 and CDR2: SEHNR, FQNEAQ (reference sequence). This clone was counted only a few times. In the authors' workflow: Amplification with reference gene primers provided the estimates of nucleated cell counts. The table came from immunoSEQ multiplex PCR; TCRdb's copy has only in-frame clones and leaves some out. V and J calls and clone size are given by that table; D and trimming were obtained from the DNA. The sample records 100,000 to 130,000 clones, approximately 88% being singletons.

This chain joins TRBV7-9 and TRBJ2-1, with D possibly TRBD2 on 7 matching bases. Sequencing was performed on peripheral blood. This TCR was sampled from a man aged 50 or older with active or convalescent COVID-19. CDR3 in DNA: TGTGCCAGCAGCTTAGAGGGGGGGAACTACAACAATGAGCAGTTCTTC. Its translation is CASSLEGGNYNNEQFF.